This T cell receptor beta chain came from a study of OX40 agonist ivuxolimab in advanced cancers. Whole-study context: The study treated patients with ivuxolimab, an agonistic anti-OX40 (CD134) antibody. A mean age of roughly 60 years, range about 23 to 90, was recorded, and approximately 80% were male.

Overall study results and limits: At 0.1 to 3.0 mg/kg and by week 6, clonal expansion occurred in CD4+ and CD8+ blood T cells.

The CDR3 length is 14 residues. The V gene's germline CDR1 is MNHEY and CDR2 SMNVEV (reference sequence). The J segment lost 8 bases and the V segment lost 0 bases, leaving 5 bases of the junction unmatched. This clone has just one count. Its cognate antigen is unknown. Clones were sequenced by immunoSEQ multiplex PCR, and TCRdb holds only the in-frame ones, with some missing. The table shows 15,000 to 20,000 clones, with roughly 87% occurring only once. Peripheral blood came from all dose cohorts at three timepoints. This specimen was CD4+ or CD8+ T cells sorted from blood, taken in a trial of the OX40 agonist ivuxolimab. This chain connects TRBV27 to TRBJ1-2; 8 positions agree with TRBD1. The receptor comes from an adult with an advanced solid tumor such as melanoma, head and neck, liver or kidney cancer. The CDR3, as DNA: TGTGCCAGCAGTTTATCTTCAGGGGGCATCGGCTACACCTTC. It codes for CASSLSSGGIGYTF.